This TCR beta chain is from a study of cytomegalovirus exposure and HLA in healthy donors. The CDR3 loop spans 14 amino acids. The V gene's germline CDR1 is SGHDN and CDR2 FVKESK. The ends were cut back, 4 bases at V and 1 base at J, with 10 bases in the middle. The PCR ran on 60 Vbeta and 13 Jbeta primers. The protocol was immunoSEQ multiplex PCR, while the TCRdb copy is restricted to in-frame clones and leaves out a portion. Of about 110,000 clones in the sample, 15% to 17% were seen once. The V call is TRBV14, the J call TRBJ1-2; tentative D call: TRBD1 (6 bases). Sequenced: PBMCs. The clonotype comes from a woman aged 18-29 years in good health and CMV-seronegative. CDR3 coding DNA: TGTGCCAGCAGCCCAAGGACAGTTAACTATGGCTACACCTTC. Its protein is CASSPRTVNYGYTF.